This T cell receptor (beta chain) was observed in a study of T cell responses to AZD1222 COVID-19 vaccine. Measured with immunoSEQ multiplex PCR; TCRdb has only the in-frame clones, and not every one. Of 200,000 to 250,000 clones detected, around 94% appear once; the ten largest clones hold around 1.7%. Germline V gene sequence: CDR1 LGHDT, CDR2 YNNKEL (reference sequence). Trimming shortened V by 10 bases and J by 0 bases, and 9 bases separated the two germline ends. The CDR3 spans 12 residues. This clone was counted a single time. The antigen is unknown. Overall study findings and caveats: Recipients of two AZD1222 doses showed rising Spike-specific TCR breadth and depth. The repertoires were collected only after the peak T cell response.

The sequences come from peripheral blood, collected 28 days after the second dose of the MenACWY control vaccine. The receptor was isolated from an adult who received the MenACWY meningococcal vaccine as a control. J is TRBJ1-1 and V is TRBV3-1 (or the pseudogene TRBV3-2); D remains ambiguous. CDR3 DNA: TGTGCCACCGGGAAGTTGAACACTGAAGCTTTCTTT. Amino acids: CATGKLNTEAFF.